The rows below give T cell receptor beta chains drawn from one sample of a study of T-cell reconstitution after alpha-beta-depleted transplantation in children. TCRdb reprocessed the PCR reads with MiXCR, giving one entry per CDR3 protein. The repertoire holds 450,000 to 600,000 distinct CDR3 sequences, with about an eighth as singletons. Specimen: PBMCs, mostly from graft donor cells, collected 360 days after TCRalphabeta/CD19-depleted stem cell transplant. The receptors derive from a male patient between 10 and 17 years old who had a stem cell transplant for acute myeloid leukemia, so the T cells may come from the graft donor. Each CDR3 is given without its conserved first and last residue.

v_gene: TRBV6-1; CDR3aa: ASMRAPGTDTQY
v_gene: TRBV29-1; CDR3aa: SGEWNTGELF
v_gene: TRBV5-1; CDR3aa: ASSERDLLLLAGGNEQF
v_gene: TRBV13; CDR3aa: ASSFYRDTSSYEQY
v_gene: TRBV20-1; CDR3aa: SATTQQETQY
v_gene: TRBV7-9; CDR3aa: ASTPTSSFTDTQY
v_gene: TRBV5-5; CDR3aa: ASSTGLAGRTYEQY
v_gene: TRBV7-8; CDR3aa: ASRDRVAGTRNNEQF
v_gene: TRBV14; CDR3aa: ASSPRVRREGAYNEQF
v_gene: TRBV20-1; CDR3aa: SAIEGYGYT
v_gene: TRBV5-1; CDR3aa: ASSLPLRSPVVRANVLT
v_gene: TRBV20-1; CDR3aa: SGTSGYNEQF
v_gene: TRBV5-6; CDR3aa: ASSLAGQITYEQY
v_gene: TRBV18; CDR3aa: ASSPRWLATNTGELF
v_gene: TRBV18; CDR3aa: ASSDGRNQETQY
v_gene: TRBV12-3/TRBV12-4; CDR3aa: ASTLRGPGPSSYNEQF
v_gene: TRBV29-1; CDR3aa: SVLLSGRIGSYNEQF
v_gene: TRBV19; CDR3aa: ASRSSGRGDDEQF